This TCR beta chain was obtained from a study of human T cells and chemical hapten exposure. Time point given: patch test 3, about 24 weeks after DPC sensitization. Described treatment: therapeutic diphenylcyclopropenone sensitization with weekly scalp DPC. TCRdb used MiXCR to reprocess the RACE reads, holding one entry per CDR3 protein. The table shows about 97,000 distinct CDR3 sequences, with 25% to 30% occurring only once. This clonotype has just a few counts. V was clipped by 0 bases and J by 4 bases; unmatched bases: 5. CDR3 size: 15 residues. Germline V CDR1 and CDR2: SGHDN, FVKESK. This chain connects TRBV14 to TRBJ1-1; 7 bases align to TRBD1. The sample in question was whole blood, obtained in connection with sensitization to the hapten diphenylcyclopropenone (DPC). The receptor comes from a man aged 40-55 years with alopecia areata. Some clones in this sample may be carry-over from other donors' samples. The chain's CDR3 is CASSQEGTVVTEAFF. The CDR3 DNA reads as TGTGCCAGCAGCCAAGAAGGGACAGTTGTCACTGAAGCTTTCTTT.